Sequencing of this T cell receptor beta chain was carried out in a study of OX40 agonist ivuxolimab in advanced cancers. Study-wide findings and caveats: No antigen was identified for the clonally expanded peripheral T cells.

Germline V CDR1 and CDR2: GTSNPN, SVGIG (reference sequence). V was trimmed by 0 bases and J by 5 bases, leaving 16 bases between them. This CDR3 comprises 15 residues. With regard to this clone: No antigen is known for it.

Blood draws occurred at baseline, cycle 4 day 1, and cycle 7 day 1. Sequenced by immunoSEQ multiplex PCR; TCRdb stores in-frame clones only, minus some. The table shows more than 70,000 clones, with under 95% occurring only once. This clonotype was sampled from an adult with an advanced solid tumor such as melanoma, head and neck, liver or kidney cancer. This chain connects TRBV30 to TRBJ1-1; no reliable D call. Source: CD4+ or CD8+ T cells sorted from blood, taken in a trial of the OX40 agonist ivuxolimab. CDR3 residues: CAWSVQMGGGTEAFF. The CDR3 DNA follows: TGTGCCTGGAGTGTACAGATGGGAGGTGGGACTGAAGCTTTCTTT.